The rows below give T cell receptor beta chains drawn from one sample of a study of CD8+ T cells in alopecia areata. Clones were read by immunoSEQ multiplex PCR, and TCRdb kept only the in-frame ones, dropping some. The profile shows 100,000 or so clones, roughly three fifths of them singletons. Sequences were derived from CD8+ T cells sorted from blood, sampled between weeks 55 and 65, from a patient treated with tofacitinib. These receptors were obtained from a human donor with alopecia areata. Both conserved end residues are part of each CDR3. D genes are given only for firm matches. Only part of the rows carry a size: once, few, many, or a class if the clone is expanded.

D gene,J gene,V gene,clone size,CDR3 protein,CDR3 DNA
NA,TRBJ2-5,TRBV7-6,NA,CASSLAQETQYF,TGTGCCAGCAGCTTAGCTCAAGAGACCCAGTACTTC
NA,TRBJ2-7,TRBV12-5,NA,CASGIGGGEQYF,TGTGCTAGTGGAATAGGAGGGGGCGAGCAGTACTTC
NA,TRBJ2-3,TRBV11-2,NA,CASSAEYTDTQYF,TGTGCCAGCAGCGCGGAATACACAGATACGCAGTATTTT
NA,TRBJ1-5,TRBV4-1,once,CASSLKGNNQPQHF,TGCGCCAGCAGCTTGAAAGGGAACAATCAGCCCCAGCATTTT
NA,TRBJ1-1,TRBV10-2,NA,CASGRGSATEAFF,TGCGCCAGCGGGCGGGGGTCGGCCACTGAAGCTTTCTTT
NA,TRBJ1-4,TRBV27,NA,CASSLLGAREKLFF,TGTGCCAGCAGTTTACTGGGGGCGAGGGAAAAACTGTTTTTT
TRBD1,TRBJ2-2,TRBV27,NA,CASNPGQGQGGELFF,TGTGCCAGCAATCCGGGACAGGGTCAAGGCGGGGAGCTGTTTTTT
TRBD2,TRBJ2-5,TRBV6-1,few,CASSGRLAGGRRETQYF,TGTGCCAGCAGTGGCCGACTAGCGGGGGGGCGCCGGGAGACCCAGTACTTC
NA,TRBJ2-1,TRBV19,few,CASSWGSSYNEQFF,TGTGCCAGTAGTTGGGGGAGCTCCTACAATGAGCAGTTCTTC
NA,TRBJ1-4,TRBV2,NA,CASSPGETNEKLFF,TGTGCCAGCAGTCCAGGGGAGACGAATGAAAAACTGTTTTTT
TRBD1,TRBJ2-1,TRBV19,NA,CATRTGPNEQFF,TGTGCCACCCGGACAGGGCCCAATGAGCAGTTCTTC
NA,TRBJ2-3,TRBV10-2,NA,CASSEAEEGTDTQYF,TGCGCCAGCAGTGAGGCGGAGGAGGGTACAGATACGCAGTATTTT
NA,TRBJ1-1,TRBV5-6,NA,CASSLGFGGITEAFF,TGTGCCAGCAGCTTGGGTTTTGGGGGGATCACTGAAGCTTTCTTT
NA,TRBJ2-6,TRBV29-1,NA,CSVLWSSGANVLTF,TGCAGCGTCCTCTGGAGCTCTGGGGCCAACGTCCTGACTTTC
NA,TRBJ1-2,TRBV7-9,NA,CASSPGAAYGYTF,TGTGCCAGCAGCCCGGGGGCAGCATATGGCTACACCTTC
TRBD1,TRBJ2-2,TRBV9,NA,CASSAGTGRTGELFF,TGTGCCAGCAGCGCCGGGACAGGTCGGACCGGGGAGCTGTTTTTT
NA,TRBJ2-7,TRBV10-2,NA,CASSDGYEQYF,TGCGCCAGCAGTGACGGGTACGAGCAGTACTTC
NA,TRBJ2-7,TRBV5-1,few,CASSLGGHIYEQYF,TGCGCCAGCAGCTTGGGTGGACACATCTACGAGCAGTACTTC
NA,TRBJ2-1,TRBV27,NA,CASSLSGGAYNEQFF,TGTGCCAGCAGTTTATCAGGAGGGGCCTACAATGAGCAGTTCTTC
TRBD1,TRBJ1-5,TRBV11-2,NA,CASSGWDSDQPQHF,TGTGCCAGCAGCGGATGGGACAGCGATCAGCCCCAGCATTTT
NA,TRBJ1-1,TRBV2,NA,CASSPGEGTEAFF,TGTGCCAGCAGTCCCGGGGAGGGAACTGAAGCTTTCTTT
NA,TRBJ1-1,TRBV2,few,CASRQGNTEAFF,TGTGCCAGCAGGCAGGGGAACACTGAAGCTTTCTTT
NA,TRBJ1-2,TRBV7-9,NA,CASSLEGLAGYTF,TGTGCCAGCAGCTTAGAAGGCTTAGCCGGCTACACCTTC
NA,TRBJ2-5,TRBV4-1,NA,CASSQGWGRETQYF,TGCGCCAGCAGCCAAGGGTGGGGGCGGGAGACCCAGTACTTC
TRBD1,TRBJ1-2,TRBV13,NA,CASSTGTGHYGYTF,TGTGCCAGCAGCACCGGGACAGGGCACTATGGCTACACCTTC
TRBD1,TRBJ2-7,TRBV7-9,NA,CASSPRTGGSYEQYF,TGTGCCAGCAGCCCCCGGACAGGGGGCTCCTACGAGCAGTACTTC
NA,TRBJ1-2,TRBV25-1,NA,CASATGRGNYGYTF,TGTGCCAGCGCTACCGGTAGGGGGAACTATGGCTACACCTTC
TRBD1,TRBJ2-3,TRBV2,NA,CASSLDRAGRTDTQYF,TGTGCCAGCAGTCTGGACAGGGCTGGTAGAACAGATACGCAGTATTTT
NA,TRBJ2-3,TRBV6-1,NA,CASSEARTGFLTDTQYF,TGTGCCAGCAGTGAAGCGCGGACGGGGTTTTTGACAGATACGCAGTATTTT
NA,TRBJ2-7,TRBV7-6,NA,CASSWDGYEQYF,TGTGCCAGCAGCTGGGACGGATACGAGCAGTACTTC
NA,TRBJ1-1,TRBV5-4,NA,CASSWGSQHNTEAFF,TGTGCCAGCAGCTGGGGGTCCCAGCATAACACTGAAGCTTTCTTT
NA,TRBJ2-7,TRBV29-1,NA,CSSGDTHYEQYF,TGCAGCTCGGGGGACACCCACTACGAGCAGTACTTC
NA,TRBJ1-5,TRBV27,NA,CASSPDDSNQPQHF,TGTGCCAGCAGTCCCGACGACAGCAATCAGCCCCAGCATTTT
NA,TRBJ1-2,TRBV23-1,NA,CARPPRGRRSYGYTF,TGCGCCAGACCCCCCCGGGGGCGCAGATCCTATGGCTACACCTTC
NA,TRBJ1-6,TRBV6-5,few,CASSVQGSPLHF,TGTGCCAGCAGCGTACAGGGTTCACCCCTCCACTTT
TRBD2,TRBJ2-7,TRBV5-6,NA,CASSFGTSGAKGEQYF,TGTGCCAGCAGCTTCGGGACTAGCGGGGCCAAAGGGGAGCAGTACTTC
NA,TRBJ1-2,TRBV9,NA,CASSAHLALDGYTF,TGTGCCAGCAGCGCCCACCTAGCTTTGGATGGCTACACCTTC
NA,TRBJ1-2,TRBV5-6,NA,CASSSPRRSNYGYTF,TGTGCCAGCAGCTCCCCAAGGCGATCTAACTATGGCTACACCTTC
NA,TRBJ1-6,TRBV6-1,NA,CASSEWGSPLHF,TGTGCCAGCAGTGAATGGGGTTCACCCCTCCACTTT
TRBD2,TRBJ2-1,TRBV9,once,CASSPLAGRNYNEQFF,TGTGCCAGCAGCCCACTAGCGGGGAGGAATTACAATGAGCAGTTCTTC
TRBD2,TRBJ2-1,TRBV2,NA,CASSVGGGASSYNEQFF,TGTGCCAGCAGTGTGGGCGGGGGGGCCAGTTCCTACAATGAGCAGTTCTTC
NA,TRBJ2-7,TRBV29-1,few,CSVEEVGYEQYF,TGCAGCGTTGAAGAAGTCGGTTACGAGCAGTACTTC